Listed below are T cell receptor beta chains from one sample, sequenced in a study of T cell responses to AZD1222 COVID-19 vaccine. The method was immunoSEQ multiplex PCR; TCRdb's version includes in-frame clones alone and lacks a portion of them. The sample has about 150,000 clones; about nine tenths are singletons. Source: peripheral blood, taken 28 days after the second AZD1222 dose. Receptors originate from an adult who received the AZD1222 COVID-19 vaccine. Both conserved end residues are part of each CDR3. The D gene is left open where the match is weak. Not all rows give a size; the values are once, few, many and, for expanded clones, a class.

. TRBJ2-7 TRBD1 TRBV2 TGTGCCAGCAGTGTGACAGGGACGCTCCGCGAGCAGTACTTC CASSVTGTLREQYF
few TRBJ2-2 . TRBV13 TGTGCCAGCAGCTTATTTAGGGGCGCGGGCACCGGGGAGCTGTTTTTT CASSLFRGAGTGELFF
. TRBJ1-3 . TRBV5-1 TGCGCCAGCAGCCTCGGGCCGGGAGGAAACACCATATATTTT CASSLGPGGNTIYF
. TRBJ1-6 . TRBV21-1 TGTGCCAGGCCCCGGGGGGAGGATGGCCACTTT CARPRGEDGHF
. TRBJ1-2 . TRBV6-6 TGTGCCAGCAGCGTTAGGGGGAACTATGGCTACACCTTC CASSVRGNYGYTF
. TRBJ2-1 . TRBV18 TGTGCCAGCTCAACGAATAATGAGCAGTTCTTC CASSTNNEQFF
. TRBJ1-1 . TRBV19 TGTGCCAGTAGTAACGGCAGGAACACTGAAGCTTTCTTT CASSNGRNTEAFF
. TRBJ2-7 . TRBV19 TGTGCCAGTAGTATAGATCAAGGGAGCCCATACGAGCAGTACTTC CASSIDQGSPYEQYF
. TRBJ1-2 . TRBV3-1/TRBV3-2 TGTGCCAGCAGCCTACAGGGTTGGGGCTACACCTTC CASSLQGWGYTF
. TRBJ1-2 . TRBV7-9 TGTGCCAGCAGCTTAGGCGGGGGCAGGGGAGATGGCTACACCTTC CASSLGGGRGDGYTF
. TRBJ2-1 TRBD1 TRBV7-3 TGTGCCAGCAGCCCCACCCGGGACAGCTACAATGAGCAGTTCTTC CASSPTRDSYNEQFF
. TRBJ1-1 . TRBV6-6 TGTGCCAGCAGCCCCGACCGGTTGAACACTGAAGCTTTCTTT CASSPDRLNTEAFF
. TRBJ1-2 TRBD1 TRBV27 TGTGCCAGCAGTTACAGGGGAGACTATGGCTACACCTTC CASSYRGDYGYTF
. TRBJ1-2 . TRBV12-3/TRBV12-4 TGTGCCAGCAGTGTTAATGGCTACACCTTC CASSVNGYTF
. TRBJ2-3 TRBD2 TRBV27 TGTGCCAGCAGTTTCGGACTAGCGGGTAGCACAGATACGCAGTATTTT CASSFGLAGSTDTQYF
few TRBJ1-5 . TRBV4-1 TGCGCCAGCAGAGCGCAGGGAGGGAATCAGCCCCAGCATTTT CASRAQGGNQPQHF
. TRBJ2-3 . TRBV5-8 TGTGCCAGCAGCTTGGTGGTAGGACCTACTTTCACAGATACGCAGTATTTT CASSLVVGPTFTDTQYF
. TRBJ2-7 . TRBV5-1 TGCGCCAGTGGAAGGGAGAACTCCTACGAGCAGTACTTC CASGRENSYEQYF
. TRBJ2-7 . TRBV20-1 TGCAGTGCTAGTTCGGGTGGTAGTAACGAGCAGTACTTC CSASSGGSNEQYF
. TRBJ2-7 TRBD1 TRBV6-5 TGTGCCAGCTCCCAACTCAGGGGGCCCTACGAGCAGTACTTC CASSQLRGPYEQYF
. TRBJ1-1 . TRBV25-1 TGTGCCAGCAGTGAACCCGGGGGAGCGAACACTGAAGCTTTCTTT CASSEPGGANTEAFF
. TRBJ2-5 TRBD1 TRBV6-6 TGTGCCAGCAGACCGGGACAGTACCAAGAGACCCAGTACTTC CASRPGQYQETQYF